These 2 T cell receptor beta chains were all obtained from the same sample, sequenced in a study of blood T cell repertoires in COVID-19. Clones were read by immunoSEQ multiplex PCR, and TCRdb kept only the in-frame ones, dropping some. The table includes about 270,000 clones, just under 90% detected once. Sample: PBMCs or T cells enriched from blood (not recorded which). These receptor sequences come from a woman younger than 45 with acute COVID-19.

This chain joins TRBV9 and TRBJ1-1; no clear D. CDR1 is SGDLS and CDR2 is YYNGEE in the germline V gene. V was cut by 0 bases and J by 4 bases, with 13 bases left in between. The CDR3 is 15 residues long. The CDR3: CASSVVGSGSTEAFF. The CDR3 DNA reads as TGTGCCAGCAGCGTAGTGGGATCCGGGAGCACTGAAGCTTTCTTT.

The chain has TRBV4-1 and TRBJ1-1, with D uncertain. The ends were cut back, 0 bases at V and 1 base at J, with 9 bases in the middle. Germline-derived CDR1 and CDR2 are MGHRA and YSYEKL. The CDR3 totals 15 residues. The CDR3 nucleotides read TGCGCCAGCAGCCAAGAGATACAGCAGAACACTGAAGCTTTCTTT. It is translated as CASSQEIQQNTEAFF.